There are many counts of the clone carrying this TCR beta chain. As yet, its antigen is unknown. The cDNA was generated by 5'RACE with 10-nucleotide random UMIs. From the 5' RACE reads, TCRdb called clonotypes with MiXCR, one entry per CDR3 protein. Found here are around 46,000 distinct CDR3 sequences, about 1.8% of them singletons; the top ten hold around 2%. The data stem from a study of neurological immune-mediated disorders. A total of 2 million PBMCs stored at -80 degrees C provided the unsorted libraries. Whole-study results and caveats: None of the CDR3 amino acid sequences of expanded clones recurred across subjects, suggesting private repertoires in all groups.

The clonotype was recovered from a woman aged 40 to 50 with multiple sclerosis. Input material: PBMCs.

The DNA for the CDR3 is TGCGCCAGCAGCTTGGACGCGGCCTACAATGAGCAGTTCTTC. This encodes CASSLDAAYNEQFF. This chain connects TRBV5-1 to TRBJ2-1; D remains ambiguous. Trimming pared 0 bases from V and 2 bases from J, leaving 6 bases between. Germline CDR1 SGHRS, CDR2 YFSETQ. This CDR3 has 14 amino acids. The full variable domain, rest sourced from reference TRBV5-1 and TRBJ2-1, is KAGVTQTPRYLIKTRGQQVTLSCSPISGHRSVSWYQQTPGQGLQFLFEYFSETQRNKGNFPGRFSGRQFSNSRSEMNVSTLELGDSALYLCASSLDAAYNEQFFGPGTRLTVL.